A single sample gave rise to the 15 T cell receptor beta chains below, sequenced in a study of cytomegalovirus exposure and HLA in healthy donors (dated by TCRdb to about 2017). Library generation was performed with the immunoSEQ multiplex PCR assay. For the multiplex PCR, a mixture combining 60 forward primers for TCR Vbeta segments and 13 reverse primers for TCR Jbeta segments was used. The source is immuneACCESS, and TCRdb retained only in-frame sequences with V and J called. Part of the clones is not carried over; for the studies checked, unresolved V genes explain less than half of this, and the remainder is unexplained. The record for this sample contains over 55,000 clones. Around 4.2% of the sample lies in the top ten. What was sequenced was PBMCs. The receptors originated from a male donor in good health and CMV-seronegative.

The CDR3 sequence is CASSLGGNTEAFF. The CDR3, as DNA: TGTGCCAGCAGTTTAGGAGGGAACACTGAAGCTTTCTTT. The chain employs TRBV27 and TRBJ1-1, with D unresolved. The CDR3 consists of 13 residues. The V and J ends lost 2 bases and 1 base respectively, with 5 bases between them. Germline values: CDR1 MNHEY, CDR2 SMNVEV (reference sequence).

The chain uses TRBV6-5 and TRBJ1-6; unclear D gene. CDR3 length: 15 residues. The ends were cut back, 6 bases at V and 2 bases at J, with 11 bases in the middle. Germline-derived CDR1 and CDR2 are MNHEY and SVGAGI. DNA for the CDR3: TGTGCCAGCAGCGACATCGATCCCTATAATTCACCCCTCCACTTT. It codes for CASSDIDPYNSPLHF.

Concerning this clone: At one end the junction does not follow the germline gene, possibly because of a read error. This chain joins TRBV7-2 and TRBJ2-3, with 9 bases that match TRBD2. The CDR3 spans 13 residues. Germline assignment: CDR1 SGHTA and CDR2 FQGNSA. The CDR3 region has the DNA TGTGCCAGCAGCTTAGACATGACTAGCGGCCGGCATTTT. It specifies CASSLDMTSGRHF.

CDR3 DNA sequence: TGTGCCAGCAGCCCGATCGGGACAGTGTCCTACGAGCAGTACTTC. It translates to CASSPIGTVSYEQYF. V gene TRBV7-9 combines with J gene TRBJ2-7; TRBD1 agrees at 7 bases. The CDR3 has 15 residues. Germline loops: CDR1 SEHNR, CDR2 FQNEAQ (reference sequence). V lost 5 bases, J lost 1 base, and 8 bases stayed unmatched.

The CDR3 region is CASSLGPEGGYTF. In DNA form, the CDR3 reads TGTGCCAGCAGTTTGGGACCGGAGGGGGGCTACACCTTC. This chain connects TRBV28 to TRBJ1-2; D is possibly TRBD1 (5 bases). CDR3 length: 13 amino acids. V dropped 3 bases and J dropped 8 bases, with 13 bases sitting between them. Germline V gives CDR1 MDHEN, CDR2 SYDVKM.

The chain uses TRBV20-1 and TRBJ2-5; no clear D gene. The CDR3 totals 11 residues. CDR1 and CDR2 from the germline V gene are DFQATT and SNEGSKA (reference sequence). Trimming removed 7 bases at V and 1 base at J, with 7 bases between. DNA for the CDR3: TGCAGTGGAGGCGGCCAAGAGACCCAGTACTTC. Protein: CSGGGQETQYF.

On this clone itself: The sample holds other DNA sequences that translate to the same CDR3. The chain links TRBV30 to TRBJ1-4, with D hard to call. The germline gives CDR1 GTSNPN, CDR2 SVGIG (reference sequence). CDR3 length: 12 amino acids. Trimming stripped 5 bases from V and 8 bases from J, with 12 bases between. The DNA for the CDR3 is TGTGCCTGGGCAAGGGAGGCCGAAAAACTGTTTTTT. This codes for CAWAREAEKLFF.

The chain uses TRBV11-3 and TRBJ2-7; D ambiguous. The CDR3 is 17 amino acids. Germline assignment: CDR1 SGHNT and CDR2 YENEEA. V lost 0 bases and J 6 bases, leaving 21 bases between the germline ends. This chain's CDR3 is CASSLEVGRFAVAEQYF. The CDR3 region has the DNA TGTGCCAGCAGCTTAGAAGTGGGCAGGTTCGCCGTCGCCGAGCAGTACTTC.

The chain links TRBV5-6 to TRBJ2-7, with a weak D call TRBD2 (5 bases). Germline CDR1 reads SGHDT; CDR2 reads YYEEEE. Trimming took off 4 bases at V and 4 bases at J, with 12 bases between the two ends. This CDR3 comprises 13 residues. CDR3 residues: CASSARGSYEQYF. The CDR3 region has the DNA TGTGCCAGCAGCGCTCGCGGGTCGTACGAGCAGTACTTC.

The CDR3 coding sequence is TGCGCCAGCAGCTTAGTTTCGGGAAGGGGGCAAGATACGCAGTATTTT. Residues: CASSLVSGRGQDTQYF. V and J are TRBV5-1 and TRBJ2-3; 7 nucleotides line up with TRBD1. CDR3 length: 16 residues. The germline V gene encodes CDR1 SGHRS and CDR2 YFSETQ. The V gene end was trimmed by 2 bases and the J gene end by 5 bases; junction bases not matched to a gene: 11. The variable domain in full, completed from reference TRBV5-1 and TRBJ2-3, reads KAGVTQTPRYLIKTRGQQVTLSCSPISGHRSVSWYQQTPGQGLQFLFEYFSETQRNKGNFPGRFSGRQFSNSRSEMNVSTLELGDSALYLCASSLVSGRGQDTQYFGPGTRLTVL.

The chain joins TRBV7-2 to TRBJ2-5, with D possibly matching TRBD2 (5 bases). CDR1 is SGHTA and CDR2 is FQGNSA in the germline V gene. Trimming shortened V by 1 base and J by 11 bases, and 20 bases separated the two germline ends. The CDR3 is 15 residues long. The chain's CDR3 is CASSLGSATASEQYF. CDR3 DNA sequence: TGTGCCAGCAGCTTAGGTAGCGCCACCGCCTCGGAGCAGTACTTC.

The J gene is TRBJ2-1, the V gene TRBV19; TRBD1 matches at 7 bases. V gave up 0 bases and J gave up 4 bases; unmatched junction bases: 9. Germline V CDR1 and CDR2: LNHDA, SQIVND (reference sequence). The CDR3 contains 17 residues. CDR3 bases: TGTGCCAGTAGTATAGATCTTTTCGGGACAGAATACAATGAGCAGTTCTTC. Protein product: CASSIDLFGTEYNEQFF.

The rearrangement links TRBV9 to TRBJ2-6, with D maybe TRBD2 (6 bases). This CDR3 has 16 residues. Trimming took off 0 bases at V and 2 bases at J, with 9 bases between the two ends. The V gene's germline CDR1 is SGDLS and CDR2 YYNGEE. This CDR3 reads CASSVDGGTGANVLTF. The CDR3 bases are TGTGCCAGCAGCGTAGATGGAGGGACTGGGGCCAACGTCCTGACTTTC.

The genes are TRBV5-5 and TRBJ1-3; D not certain. CDR3 length: 15 residues. Trimming took 1 base from V and 2 from J, leaving 10 bases between them. The germline CDR1 and CDR2 sequences are SGHKS and YYEKEE (reference sequence). This CDR3 reads CASSLSTLTGNTIYF. CDR3 sequence (DNA): TGTGCCAGCAGCTTGTCGACACTTACTGGAAACACCATATATTTT.

J is TRBJ1-5 and V is TRBV4-2; weak D call: TRBD1 (5 bases). The length of the CDR3 is 16 residues. Germline V gives CDR1 LGHNA, CDR2 YNFKEQ. The V and J ends lost 4 bases and 2 bases respectively, with 15 bases between them. Here the CDR3 DNA reads TGTGCCAGCAGCCTCAGGGCCTCCGGAGGCAATCAGCCCCAGCATTTT. Its protein product is CASSLRASGGNQPQHF.